Following are 22 T cell receptor beta chains from one sample sequenced in a study of control samples from healthy donors and cancer patients. The data were produced by immunoSEQ multiplex PCR, yet TCRdb's version contains in-frame clones alone and is incomplete. Among 130,000 or so clones listed, approximately 94% were seen once. The material sequenced was blood. These receptors were obtained from a man in his forties or fifties in good health.

CDR3 DNA: TGCGCCAGCAGCTTGGAACAGGGTTCACCCCTCCACTTT. It encodes CASSLEQGSPLHF. The J gene is TRBJ1-6, the V gene TRBV5-1, with D possibly TRBD1 on 6 matching bases. CDR1 is SGHRS, CDR2 YFSETQ, per germline. This CDR3 has 13 amino acids. V lost 0 bases and J lost 9, with 7 bases in between.

The chain combines TRBV11-2 with TRBJ1-2; D perhaps matches TRBD1 (5 bases). Germline V lookup: CDR1 SGHAT, CDR2 FQNNGV. The CDR3 extends over 13 amino acids. Trimming cost V 4 bases and J 6 bases, with 12 bases left between them. The DNA for the CDR3 is TGTGCCAGCAGCTACAGGAATTGGGATGGCTACACCTTC. Its translation: CASSYRNWDGYTF.

The chain links TRBV11-2 to TRBJ1-1; 8 bases are a match to TRBD1. Germline values: CDR1 SGHAT, CDR2 FQNNGV. V was pared by 1 base and J by 2 bases, with 12 bases of the junction left unmatched. This CDR3 region has 18 residues. CDR3 region: CASSLGRTGSYGNTEAFF. CDR3 in DNA: TGTGCCAGCAGCTTAGGTAGGACAGGGTCCTATGGAAACACTGAAGCTTTCTTT.

This rearrangement joins TRBV30 to TRBJ2-2; D uncertain. Between the trimmed V and J ends, which lost 0 bases and 5 bases, there was a span of 7 bases. From germline, CDR1 is GTSNPN and CDR2 SVGIG (reference sequence). CDR3 length: 13 residues. The CDR3 bases are TGTGCCTGGAGTGTAAGCACGACCGGGGAGCTGTTTTTT. This codes for CAWSVSTTGELFF. Full variable domain (remainder filled in from reference TRBV30 and TRBJ2-2): SQTIHQWPATLVQPVGSPLSLECTVEGTSNPNLYWYRQAAGRGLQLLFYSVGIGQISSEVPQNLSASRPQDRQFILSSKKLLLSDSGFYLCAWSVSTTGELFFGEGSRLTVL.

This clone was recorded once. The gene calls are TRBV6-5 and TRBJ1-1; possible D gene TRBD1, 5 bases. The CDR3 is 13 residues long. Trimming shortened V by 2 bases and J by 3 bases, and 7 bases separated the two germline ends. Germline V lookup: CDR1 MNHEY, CDR2 SVGAGI. This CDR3 is CASSYAGDTEAFF. CDR3 nucleotide sequence: TGTGCCAGCAGTTACGCGGGGGACACTGAAGCTTTCTTT.

The chain combines TRBV5-1 with TRBJ2-2; D tentatively fits TRBD1 or TRBD2 (6 bases each). Between the trimmed V and J ends, which lost 5 bases and 1 base, there was a span of 24 bases. Germline assignment: CDR1 SGHRS and CDR2 YFSETQ. The CDR3 loop spans 19 amino acids. The CDR3 loop reads CASRPAGTSNGGNTGELFF. CDR3 coding DNA: TGCGCCAGCAGACCGGCCGGGACATCAAACGGGGGGAACACCGGGGAGCTGTTTTTT.

In the case of this clone: An end of the junction differs from the germline gene, which may be a read error. In nucleotides, the CDR3 is TGTGCCAGCTCGCCACAGACAGCGAACACTGAAGCTTTCTTT. It yields the protein CASSPQTANTEAFF. J is TRBJ1-1 and V is TRBV18, with a possible D match to TRBD1 (5 bases). CDR3 length: 14 amino acids. CDR1 KGHSH and CDR2 LQKENI come from the germline V gene.

The rearrangement joins TRBV28 to TRBJ2-3; possible D gene TRBD2, 5 bases. Germline V gene sequence: CDR1 MDHEN, CDR2 SYDVKM. The CDR3 length is 14 residues. The V end lost 5 bases, the J end lost 5 bases, and 14 bases lay between the germline ends. The CDR3 DNA reads as TGTGCCAGCAGTCCCCTAAGAGAGGGAGATACGCAGTATTTT. This gives the protein CASSPLREGDTQYF. Variable domain in full (rest from reference TRBV28 and TRBJ2-3): DVKVTQSSRYLVKRTGEKVFLECVQDMDHENMFWYRQDPGLGLRLIYFSYDVKMKEKGDIPEGYSVSREKKERFSLILESASTNQTSMYLCASSPLREGDTQYFGPGTRLTVL.

The chain recombines TRBV6-1 with TRBJ1-2, with 10 bases identical to TRBD1. Germline trimming cut 1 base from V and 8 bases from J; bases unmatched to any gene: 7. The CDR3 spans 15 residues. CDR1 is MNHNS and CDR2 is SASEGT in the germline V gene. The CDR3 reads CASSEVKGQGRGYTF. For the CDR3, the DNA is TGTGCCAGCAGTGAAGTAAAGGGACAGGGGAGAGGCTACACCTTC.

The J gene is TRBJ1-5, the V gene TRBV23-1; a weak D match, TRBD1 (6 bases). TRBV23-1 is recorded as an ORF, its role being uncertain. Trimming stripped 4 bases from V and 6 bases from J, with 13 bases between. There are 14 residues in the CDR3. CDR3 nucleotide sequence: TGCGCCAGCAGTCCTCACAGGGTCTGTCAGCCCCAGCATTTT. Translated: CASSPHRVCQPQHF.

V usage is TRBV25-1 and J usage is TRBJ2-5; D may match TRBD1 or TRBD2 (5 bases each). The CDR3 runs to 13 residues. V shed 9 bases and J shed 2 bases, with 13 bases lying between them. Germline assignment: CDR1 MGHDK and CDR2 SYGVNS. This CDR3 is CARRDGQQETQYF. CDR3 coding DNA: TGTGCCAGAAGGGACGGACAACAAGAGACCCAGTACTTC.

This clone was detected only a few times. The chain links TRBV13 to TRBJ1-1, with D possibly being TRBD1 (5 bases). This CDR3 is 15 amino acids long. Germline-derived CDR1 and CDR2 are PRHDT and FYEKMQ (reference sequence). Between the trimmed V and J ends, which lost 5 bases and 1 base, there was a span of 14 bases. CDR3 nucleotide sequence: TGTGCCAGCAGCGCGCTAGGGACGGCGAACACTGAAGCTTTCTTT. Residues: CASSALGTANTEAFF.

V is TRBV6-5 and J is TRBJ1-6; no clear D gene. The germline V gene encodes CDR1 MNHEY and CDR2 SVGAGI. CDR3 length: 15 residues. V gave up 2 bases and J gave up 4 bases, with 9 bases separating them. This CDR3 reads CASSYGVVYNSPLHF. Written as DNA, the CDR3 is TGTGCCAGCAGTTACGGGGTGGTGTATAATTCACCCCTCCACTTT.

DNA for the CDR3: TGTGCCAGCAGCCAAGTGGTTCGCAGGGCGAACACTGAAGCTTTCTTT. Its translation is CASSQVVRRANTEAFF. The V call is TRBV3-1 (or the pseudogene TRBV3-2), the J call TRBJ1-1, with D possibly matching TRBD1 (5 bases). The V gene's germline CDR1 is LGHDT and CDR2 YNNKEL (reference sequence). The CDR3 spans 16 residues. V was shortened by 1 base and J by 1 base, with 13 bases between the two germline ends.

The genes are TRBV5-1 and TRBJ2-5; 7 bases align to TRBD1. CDR1 SGHRS and CDR2 YFSETQ come from the germline V gene. The V gene end was trimmed by 4 bases and the J gene end by 11 bases; junction bases not matched to a gene: 8. CDR3 size: 12 residues. The CDR3 protein is CASSPPLTGQYF. The CDR3 DNA reads as TGCGCCAGCAGCCCCCCCCTGACAGGGCAGTACTTC.

This clone was picked up one time. This chain connects TRBV2 to TRBJ2-7; the D gene is possibly TRBD2 (6 bases). The germline V and J ends were trimmed by 8 bases and 2 bases, with 10 bases remaining between them. Germline V lookup: CDR1 SNHLY, CDR2 FYNNEI. The CDR3 consists of 12 residues. CDR3 protein: CASLGLPYEQYF. DNA for the CDR3: TGTGCCAGCTTGGGACTTCCCTACGAGCAGTACTTC.

The J gene is TRBJ1-6, the V gene TRBV5-1; a weak D match, TRBD1 (5 bases). The CDR3 spans 16 residues. Germline CDR1 SGHRS, CDR2 YFSETQ. V lost 0 bases and J lost 5, with 12 bases in between. CDR3 protein: CASSLEGAGDNSPLHF. CDR3 coding DNA: TGCGCCAGCAGCTTGGAAGGGGCGGGGGATAATTCACCCCTCCACTTT.

The J gene is TRBJ2-1, the V gene TRBV7-9, with D possibly TRBD1 on 5 matching bases. V lost 2 bases, J lost 2 bases, and 13 bases lay in between. The CDR3 length is 16 residues. Germline loops: CDR1 SEHNR, CDR2 FQNEAQ (reference sequence). The CDR3, as DNA: TGTGCCAGCAGCTTAACCCCAGGGCCTACCTACAATGAGCAGTTCTTC. It codes for CASSLTPGPTYNEQFF.

This clone was detected only a few times. The rearrangement uses TRBV2 and TRBJ2-7; TRBD2 aligns across 8 bases. V lost 4 bases and J lost 4; bases outside the gene matches: 6. This CDR3 spans 14 amino acids. The V gene's germline CDR1 is SNHLY and CDR2 FYNNEI. The CDR3 is CASSGSGSEYEQYF. In nucleotides, the CDR3 is TGTGCCAGCAGTGGGAGCGGGAGTGAGTACGAGCAGTACTTC.

The chain combines TRBV11-2 with TRBJ2-5; weak D call: TRBD1 (5 bases). The CDR3 length is 14 residues. CDR1 and CDR2 (germline): SGHAT, FQNNGV. The V and J ends lost 5 bases and 0 bases respectively, with 10 bases between them. The DNA of the CDR3 is TGTGCCAGCAGCACCAGACAGTACCAAGAGACCCAGTACTTC. This encodes CASSTRQYQETQYF.

The CDR3 nucleotides read TGTGCCAGCAGCCCGACCTTGAACACTGAAGCTTTCTTT. Translation: CASSPTLNTEAFF. V and J are TRBV7-3 and TRBJ1-1; D not resolved. With 5 bases removed from V and 0 bases from J, the gap between germline ends came to 7 bases. Germline V gene sequence: CDR1 SGHTA, CDR2 FQGTGA. The CDR3 is 13 amino acids.

V gene TRBV2 combines with J gene TRBJ2-2; 14 nucleotides align to TRBD2. This CDR3 spans 18 amino acids. The germline V gene encodes CDR1 SNHLY and CDR2 FYNNEI. The ends lost 0 bases at V and 7 bases at J; junction bases unmatched: 7. The CDR3 bases are TGTGCCAGCAGTGAAGCTGACGGACTAGCGGGAGGCATCGGGGAGCTGTTTTTT. This codes for CASSEADGLAGGIGELFF. Looking up the rest from reference TRBV2 and TRBJ2-2 gives the full variable domain: EPEVTQTPSHQVTQMGQEVILRCVPISNHLYFYWYRQILGQKVEFLVSFYNNEISEKSEIFDDQFSVERPDGSNFTLKIRSTKLEDSAMYFCASSEADGLAGGIGELFFGEGSRLTVL.